This TCR beta chain was recovered during a study of PD-1 blockade in mismatch repair-deficient tumors. Study-wide context: Enrolled about 2013-2016, patients had progressing, pretreated mismatch repair-deficient cancers of about a dozen types.

As concerns this clone: What it recognizes is unknown. Other DNA sequences in this sample translate to the same CDR3.

Mismatch repair deficiency was confirmed in all patients, by PCR or immunohistochemistry. TCR sequencing covered a few patients who responded to pembrolizumab. The CDR3 is 12 residues long. CDR1 is MNHEY, CDR2 SVGAGI, per germline. With 6 bases removed from V and 0 bases from J, the gap between germline ends came to 6 bases. Sequencing was performed with immunoSEQ multiplex PCR; in TCRdb, only in-frame clones are kept and a portion is missing. The sample includes around 130,000 clones, more than 70% of them seen just once. General study findings and limits: Tumor-resident clones, often undetectable pretreatment in blood, expanded then contracted after pembrolizumab.

The chain links TRBV6-5 to TRBJ2-7; D gene uncertain. The sample was peripheral blood, taken 72 weeks after starting pembrolizumab. The source is an adult with mismatch repair-deficient cancer. DNA for the CDR3: TGTGCCAGCAGGGGCAACTCCTACGAGCAGTACTTC. Protein product: CASRGNSYEQYF.